The rows below give T cell receptor beta chains drawn from one sample of a study of cytomegalovirus exposure and HLA in healthy donors. Method: immunoSEQ multiplex PCR; TCRdb's copy keeps in-frame clones and lacks some. This table holds approximately 230,000 clones, roughly 87% found once. The specimen was PBMCs. These TCRs come from a man aged 18 to 29 in good health and CMV-seropositive. Both conserved end residues are part of each CDR3. A D gene is named only where the DNA matches it firmly. For some rows the clone size is stated as once, few or many, or as a class when expanded; others skip it.

V: TRBV2; size: -; J: TRBJ2-4; D: TRBD2; CDR3: CASSEIPLGGVDIQYF; DNA: TGTGCCAGCAGTGAAATCCCCCTGGGGGGGGTCGACATTCAGTACTTC
V: TRBV29-1; size: -; J: TRBJ2-5; D: -; CDR3: CSVAWGSKQETQYF; DNA: TGCAGCGTTGCTTGGGGCAGCAAACAAGAGACCCAGTACTTC
V: TRBV19; size: -; J: TRBJ1-1; D: -; CDR3: CASNQNTEAFF; DNA: TGTGCCAGTAACCAGAACACTGAAGCTTTCTTT
V: TRBV27; size: -; J: TRBJ1-1; D: -; CDR3: CASSLTGLWNTEAFF; DNA: TGTGCCAGCAGTTTAACAGGGTTGTGGAACACTGAAGCTTTCTTT
V: TRBV10-3; size: -; J: TRBJ2-6; D: -; CDR3: CAIMQDSGANVLTF; DNA: TGTGCCATCATGCAGGACTCTGGGGCCAACGTCCTGACTTTC
V: TRBV6-8; size: -; J: TRBJ1-1; D: -; CDR3: CAPSEGSTTRWEAFF; DNA: TGTGCCCCCAGCGAGGGCTCCACCACCCGCTGGGAAGCTTTCTTT
V: TRBV6-4; size: -; J: TRBJ1-5; D: -; CDR3: CATRNQPQHF; DNA: TGTGCCACGCGCAATCAGCCCCAGCATTTT
V: TRBV20-1; size: -; J: TRBJ1-2; D: -; CDR3: CSARPYGYTF; DNA: TGCAGTGCAAGACCCTATGGCTACACCTTC
V: TRBV2; size: once; J: TRBJ2-3; D: -; CDR3: CASSLFPGVSTDTQYF; DNA: TGTGCCAGCAGTCTCTTTCCGGGGGTAAGCACAGATACGCAGTATTTT
V: TRBV4-2; size: once; J: TRBJ2-7; D: -; CDR3: CASSQDAGPYSSYEQYF; DNA: TGTGCCAGCAGCCAAGATGCCGGGCCGTATAGCTCCTACGAGCAGTACTTC
V: TRBV18; size: -; J: TRBJ1-2; D: -; CDR3: CASSPTAAGPLRVNGYTF; DNA: TGTGCCAGCTCACCAACCGCTGCGGGTCCTCTCCGGGTGAATGGCTACACCTTC
V: TRBV18; size: -; J: TRBJ2-7; D: -; CDR3: CASSPTGKHEQYF; DNA: TGTGCCAGCTCACCAACAGGGAAGCACGAGCAGTACTTC
V: TRBV5-6; size: -; J: TRBJ1-1; D: -; CDR3: CASNEGLVGWTEAFF; DNA: TGTGCCAGCAACGAAGGGTTGGTAGGGTGGACTGAAGCTTTCTTT
V: TRBV5-1; size: once; J: TRBJ2-2; D: -; CDR3: CASSYDSNRLTGELFF; DNA: TGCGCCAGCAGCTATGACAGTAACCGTCTCACCGGGGAGCTGTTTTTT
V: TRBV29-1; size: once; J: TRBJ2-5; D: TRBD2; CDR3: CSVLGGLAGQTQYF; DNA: TGCAGCGTTTTGGGGGGACTAGCGGGGCAGACCCAGTACTTC
V: TRBV7-9; size: -; J: TRBJ2-7; D: TRBD1; CDR3: CASSTQGDYEQYF; DNA: TGTGCCAGCAGCACACAGGGGGACTACGAGCAGTACTTC
V: TRBV5-4; size: -; J: TRBJ1-1; D: -; CDR3: CASSALNTEAFF; DNA: TGTGCCAGCAGCGCCCTGAACACTGAAGCTTTCTTT
V: TRBV6-1; size: -; J: TRBJ1-1; D: -; CDR3: CASSVQGASNTEAFF; DNA: TGTGCCAGCAGTGTACAGGGAGCCTCGAACACTGAAGCTTTCTTT
V: TRBV5-1; size: once; J: TRBJ2-5; D: -; CDR3: CASSLVGTGGETQYF; DNA: TGCGCCAGCAGCTTGGTTGGGACTGGGGGAGAGACCCAGTACTTC
V: TRBV28; size: -; J: TRBJ1-2; D: -; CDR3: CASSSGRARGYTF; DNA: TGTGCCAGCAGTTCAGGCCGGGCGCGGGGCTACACCTTC
V: TRBV4-3; size: -; J: TRBJ2-7; D: TRBD1; CDR3: CASSRTGQGAYEQYF; DNA: TGCGCCAGCAGCCGGACCGGACAGGGGGCTTACGAGCAGTACTTC
V: TRBV2; size: -; J: TRBJ2-7; D: -; CDR3: CASSEVRRPSSYEQYF; DNA: TGTGCCAGCAGTGAAGTGAGACGCCCGAGCTCCTACGAGCAGTACTTC
V: TRBV10-3; size: -; J: TRBJ2-7; D: -; CDR3: CAISDLGQKYEQYF; DNA: TGTGCCATCAGTGACCTTGGACAGAAATACGAGCAGTACTTC
V: TRBV6-1; size: -; J: TRBJ1-4; D: TRBD1; CDR3: CASSGGDRGSEKLFF; DNA: TGTGCCAGCAGTGGAGGTGACAGGGGATCGGAAAAACTGTTTTTT
V: TRBV7-2; size: -; J: TRBJ2-3; D: -; CDR3: CASSLERQVVTDTQYF; DNA: TGTGCCAGCAGCTTAGAGCGGCAGGTTGTGACAGATACGCAGTATTTT
V: TRBV4-1; size: -; J: TRBJ2-7; D: -; CDR3: CASSQENMISYEQYF; DNA: TGCGCCAGCAGCCAAGAGAACATGATATCCTACGAGCAGTACTTC
V: TRBV13; size: -; J: TRBJ1-2; D: -; CDR3: CASSYGGDGYTF; DNA: TGTGCCAGCAGCTACGGAGGGGATGGCTACACCTTC
V: TRBV29-1; size: -; J: TRBJ2-1; D: -; CDR3: CSVGGGEQFF; DNA: TGCAGCGTGGGTGGGGGTGAGCAGTTCTTC
V: TRBV14; size: once; J: TRBJ1-1; D: -; CDR3: CASSQVRHTEAFF; DNA: TGTGCCAGCAGCCAAGTTCGCCACACTGAAGCTTTCTTT
V: TRBV19; size: -; J: TRBJ1-5; D: -; CDR3: CASSISDGTFNQPQHF; DNA: TGTGCCAGTAGTATTTCTGACGGGACTTTCAATCAGCCCCAGCATTTT
V: TRBV28; size: once; J: TRBJ1-2; D: -; CDR3: CASSSHLPEVGGYTF; DNA: TGTGCCAGCAGCTCCCATTTGCCAGAAGTAGGAGGCTACACCTTC
V: TRBV7-8; size: -; J: TRBJ1-5; D: -; CDR3: CASSLDRLNQPQHF; DNA: TGTGCCAGCAGCTTAGATCGGTTAAATCAGCCCCAGCATTTT
V: TRBV6-5; size: -; J: TRBJ2-7; D: -; CDR3: CASSYQVTTLTGEQYF; DNA: TGTGCCAGCAGTTACCAAGTCACAACACTTACGGGCGAGCAGTACTTC
V: TRBV5-1; size: -; J: TRBJ2-7; D: TRBD2; CDR3: CASSLGAGGDEQYF; DNA: TGCGCCAGCAGCTTGGGAGCGGGAGGGGACGAGCAGTACTTC
V: TRBV18; size: -; J: TRBJ2-7; D: TRBD2; CDR3: CASSPGGAGGAYEQYF; DNA: TGTGCCAGCTCCCCCGGCGGGGCGGGAGGGGCCTACGAGCAGTACTTC
V: TRBV6-6; size: -; J: TRBJ2-7; D: TRBD2; CDR3: CASRTRGDPGEQYF; DNA: TGTGCCAGCAGGACCCGGGGGGACCCAGGGGAGCAGTACTTC
V: TRBV29-1; size: -; J: TRBJ2-4; D: -; CDR3: CSVKRNRQYNIQYF; DNA: TGCAGCGTGAAAAGAAACAGACAGTACAACATTCAGTACTTC
V: TRBV6-1; size: -; J: TRBJ2-7; D: -; CDR3: CASRKDSGAPYEQYF; DNA: TGTGCCAGCAGGAAGGACAGCGGAGCCCCCTACGAGCAGTACTTC
V: TRBV28; size: -; J: TRBJ2-7; D: -; CDR3: CASSLYKLQGLEQYF; DNA: TGTGCCAGCAGTTTATACAAGCTGCAAGGCTTAGAGCAGTACTTC
V: TRBV9; size: -; J: TRBJ1-2; D: -; CDR3: CASSVVDRRSDGYTF; DNA: TGTGCCAGCAGCGTAGTCGATAGACGGTCTGATGGCTACACCTTC
V: TRBV4-1; size: -; J: TRBJ1-2; D: TRBD1; CDR3: CASSQERQGSVYGYTF; DNA: TGCGCCAGCAGCCAAGAACGACAGGGGTCAGTCTATGGCTACACCTTC
V: TRBV6-6; size: -; J: TRBJ1-5; D: -; CDR3: CASRAASSNQPQHF; DNA: TGTGCCAGCAGGGCAGCCAGTAGCAATCAGCCCCAGCATTTT
V: TRBV10-2; size: -; J: TRBJ1-1; D: -; CDR3: CASSRQVNTEAFF; DNA: TGCGCCAGCAGTAGACAGGTGAACACTGAAGCTTTCTTT
V: TRBV10-1; size: once; J: TRBJ2-1; D: TRBD2; CDR3: CASSLGLAGGLDEQFF; DNA: TGCGCCAGCAGCCTCGGACTAGCGGGAGGGTTAGATGAGCAGTTCTTC
V: TRBV27; size: -; J: TRBJ2-2; D: -; CDR3: CASSLIPGRINTGELFF; DNA: TGTGCCAGCAGTTTAATACCCGGCCGTATCAACACCGGGGAGCTGTTTTTT
V: TRBV7-2; size: -; J: TRBJ2-1; D: TRBD2; CDR3: CASSFPTSGRSYNEQFF; DNA: TGTGCCAGCAGCTTCCCCACTAGCGGCCGCTCCTACAATGAGCAGTTCTTC
V: TRBV7-2; size: -; J: TRBJ1-1; D: -; CDR3: CASSSSQGLNTEAFF; DNA: TGTGCCAGCAGCTCGAGCCAGGGGCTGAACACTGAAGCTTTCTTT